This T cell receptor (beta chain) was sequenced in a study of technical replicates of blood from a few donors. Some clones are missing from TCRdb's copy, which holds only in-frame ones; the method was immunoSEQ multiplex PCR. This sample carries 55,000 to 65,000 clones, just under 95% of them seen once, and the ten largest clones take approximately 4.2%. CDR1 SGHVS and CDR2 FNYEAQ come from the germline V gene. V was pared by 4 bases and J by 7 bases, with 3 bases of the junction left unmatched. The length of the CDR3 is 15 residues. Turning to this clone: At the DNA level, this CDR3 is encoded by other sequences in the same sample as well.

The gene calls are TRBV7-6 and TRBJ2-1; 14 bases are shared with TRBD2. This sequence was found in a human donor in good health. Some clones in this sample may be carry-over from other donors' samples. The specimen sequenced was PBMCs. CDR3 sequence: CASSSGTSGGNEQFF. For the CDR3, the DNA is TGTGCCAGCAGCTCTGGGACTAGCGGGGGAAATGAGCAGTTCTTC.